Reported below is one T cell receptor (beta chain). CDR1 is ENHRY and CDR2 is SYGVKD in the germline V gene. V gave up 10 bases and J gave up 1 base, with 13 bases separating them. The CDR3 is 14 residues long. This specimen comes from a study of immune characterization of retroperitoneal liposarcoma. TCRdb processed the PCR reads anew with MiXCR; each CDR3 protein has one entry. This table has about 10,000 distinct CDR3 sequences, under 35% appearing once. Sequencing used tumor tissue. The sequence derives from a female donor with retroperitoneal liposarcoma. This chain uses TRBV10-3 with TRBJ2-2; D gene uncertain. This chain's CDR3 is CATLASKNTGELFF. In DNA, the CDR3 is TGTGCCACCCTGGCAAGCAAGAACACCGGGGAGCTGTTTTTT.